These 4 T cell receptor beta chains came from one sample sequenced in a study of cytomegalovirus exposure and HLA in healthy donors. With 60 Vbeta and 13 Jbeta primers, the PCR was carried out. The protocol was immunoSEQ multiplex PCR, while the TCRdb copy is restricted to in-frame clones and leaves out a portion. The sample table includes about 37,000 clones. The source material was PBMCs. These receptor sequences come from a human donor in good health.

J is TRBJ2-1 and V is TRBV5-6; 7 bases are shared with TRBD2. CDR1 is SGHDT, CDR2 YYEEEE, per germline. The ends lost 3 bases at V and 4 bases at J; junction bases unmatched: 7. The CDR3 is 15 residues long. Here the CDR3 reads CASSWGGLTYNEQFF. The DNA for the CDR3 is TGTGCCAGCAGCTGGGGGGGACTGACATACAATGAGCAGTTCTTC. The whole variable domain, filled in from reference TRBV5-6 and TRBJ2-1, reads DAGVTQSPTHLIKTRGQQVTLRCSPKSGHDTVSWYQQALGQGPQFIFQYYEEEERQRGNFPDRFSGHQFPNYSSELNVNALLLGDSALYLCASSWGGLTYNEQFFGPGTRLTVL.

Comment on this clone: At one end, the junction sequence differs from germline, possibly due to a read error. The V gene is TRBV30, the J gene TRBJ2-6; TRBD1 agrees at 7 bases. Germline loops: CDR1 GTSNPN, CDR2 SVGIG (reference sequence). The CDR3 consists of 15 residues. DNA of the CDR3: TGTGCCGGGAGTGCTGGGACAGCTGGGGCCAACGTCCTGACTTTC. It encodes CAGSAGTAGANVLTF.

The chain carries TRBV4-1 and TRBJ1-2; 7 nucleotides line up with TRBD1. V was pared by 5 bases and J by 8 bases, with 11 bases of the junction left unmatched. The CDR3 is 14 amino acids. The germline V gene has CDR1 MGHRA and CDR2 YSYEKL. This CDR3 is CASSERQGLRGYTF. The CDR3 nucleotides are TGCGCCAGCAGCGAAAGACAGGGTCTGCGGGGCTACACCTTC.

This chain joins TRBV15 and TRBJ2-4, with TRBD1 matching 7 bases. Germline V gene data show CDR1 as LNHNV and CDR2 as YYDKDF (reference sequence). J lost 2 bases, V lost 3 bases, and 7 bases had no gene match. This CDR3 has 16 residues. CDR3 sequence reads: CATSSPQTGTKNIQYF. CDR3 nucleotide sequence: TGTGCCACCAGCAGTCCTCAGACAGGGACCAAAAACATTCAGTACTTC.